This T cell receptor (beta chain) was sequenced in a study of blood T cell repertoires in COVID-19. The CDR3 consists of 20 residues. Per the germline V gene, CDR1 is ENHRY and CDR2 is SYGVKD. Unmatched junction bases numbered 15, after V lost 2 bases and J lost 0 bases. Generated by immunoSEQ multiplex PCR, the TCRdb table keeps only in-frame clones and is missing some. The table lists 150,000 to 200,000 clones, roughly 87% of them singletons. The genes are TRBV10-3 and TRBJ2-3, with TRBD2 matching over 9 bases. The receptor was derived from a human donor with acute COVID-19. The donor label of this sample is uncertain. Sequencing was performed on PBMCs or T cells enriched from blood (not recorded which). The chain's CDR3 is CAISEGLLAGKIPSTDTQYF. The CDR3 bases are TGTGCCATCAGTGAGGGCCTGCTAGCGGGGAAAATACCAAGCACAGATACGCAGTATTTT.